These 9 T cell receptor beta chains were sequenced from one sample in a study of T cell responses to AZD1222 COVID-19 vaccine. TCRdb keeps only in-frame clones here, not all; method: immunoSEQ multiplex PCR. The sample yields 130,000 or so clones, roughly 90% seen once. The material sequenced was peripheral blood, taken 28 days after the second dose of the MenACWY control vaccine. The receptors were sampled from an adult who received the MenACWY meningococcal vaccine as a control.

This clone showed up just once. This sequence joins TRBV5-4 and TRBJ2-7; tentative D call: TRBD2 (6 bases). The germline V gene encodes CDR1 SGHNT and CDR2 YYREEE (reference sequence). CDR3 length: 13 amino acids. V lost 0 bases and J lost 7, with 11 bases in between. Written as DNA, the CDR3 is TGTGCCAGCAGCTTGGTAGGAGGGCGGGAGCAGTACGTC. This codes for CASSLVGGREQYV.

CDR3 nucleotides: TGTGCCAGCACCCCAGGGGGCTACGGAAACACCATATATTTT. Protein: CASTPGGYGNTIYF. The chain recombines TRBV28 with TRBJ1-3; 8 nucleotides agree with TRBD1. The CDR3 runs to 14 residues. Germline-derived CDR1 and CDR2 are MDHEN and SYDVKM. V lost 7 bases and J lost 4; bases outside the gene matches: 6.

The V gene is TRBV6-1, the J gene TRBJ1-1, with D perhaps TRBD1 (6 bases). Germline CDR1 reads MNHNS; CDR2 reads SASEGT. The ends were cut back, 5 bases at V and 7 bases at J, with 11 bases in the middle. The CDR3 covers 12 residues. The CDR3, as DNA: TGTGCCAGCAGTTATTCAGGGGTTGAAGCTTTCTTT. This translates into CASSYSGVEAFF.

The rearrangement links TRBV3-1 (or the pseudogene TRBV3-2) to TRBJ2-1; D is unresolved. Per germline, CDR1 LGHDT and CDR2 YNNKEL (reference sequence). This CDR3 comprises 13 residues. V was clipped by 1 base and J by 9 bases, with 10 bases between them. CDR3 sequence (DNA): TGTGCCAGCAGCCAAGGATACTCGGGTGAGCAGTTCTTC. It specifies CASSQGYSGEQFF.

The chain uses TRBV4-2 and TRBJ2-7; 13 positions agree with TRBD2. The germline V gene encodes CDR1 LGHNA and CDR2 YNFKEQ. The CDR3 is 15 amino acids. V lost 4 bases, J lost 2 bases, and 2 bases stayed unmatched. The CDR3 protein is CASSPGLAGAYEQYF. In DNA form, the CDR3 reads TGTGCCAGCAGCCCCGGACTAGCGGGAGCCTACGAGCAGTACTTC.

The J gene is TRBJ2-5, the V gene TRBV9; 7 nucleotides agree with TRBD2. This CDR3 region has 18 residues. The germline CDR1 and CDR2 sequences are SGDLS and YYNGEE. V shed 3 bases, J shed 1 base, and the junction held 15 bases outside the gene matches. The CDR3 DNA is TGTGCCAGCAGCGGGAGGATGGCGGGAGCTTTAGGCCAAGAGACCCAGTACTTC. Encoded protein: CASSGRMAGALGQETQYF. Full variable domain (missing parts from reference TRBV9 and TRBJ2-5): DSGVTQTPKHLITATGQRVTLRCSPRSGDLSVYWYQQSLDQGLQFLIQYYNGEERAKGNILERFSAQQFPDLHSELNLSSLELGDSALYFCASSGRMAGALGQETQYFGPGTRLLVL.

The CDR3 loop reads CAISEDANYGYTF. Here the CDR3 DNA reads TGTGCCATCAGTGAGGATGCTAACTATGGCTACACCTTC. This chain joins TRBV10-3 and TRBJ1-2, with D uncertain. Looked up from germline, CDR1 is ENHRY and CDR2 is SYGVKD. CDR3 size: 13 residues. V was shortened by 2 bases and J by 0 bases, with 4 bases between the two germline ends.

The rearrangement links TRBV7-9 to TRBJ1-1; D possibly corresponds to TRBD1 (6 bases). Germline loops: CDR1 SEHNR, CDR2 FQNEAQ (reference sequence). The CDR3 is made up of 17 amino acids. Trimming pared 1 base from V and 0 bases from J, leaving 15 bases between. The CDR3 DNA reads as TGTGCCAGCAGCTTAGGAGGCAGGGGCGAAATGAACACTGAAGCTTTCTTT. As protein: CASSLGGRGEMNTEAFF.

This clone was observed once. The rearrangement links TRBV28 to TRBJ1-2; a possible D gene is TRBD1 (5 bases). Looked up from germline, CDR1 is MDHEN and CDR2 is SYDVKM. Trimming took off 3 bases at V and 3 bases at J, with 11 bases between the two ends. CDR3 length: 14 residues. CDR3 region: CASSFPGAYYGYTF. CDR3 nucleotide sequence: TGTGCCAGCAGTTTCCCCGGGGCCTACTATGGCTACACCTTC.